This T cell receptor beta chain was recorded in a study of OX40 agonist ivuxolimab in advanced cancers. With respect to this clone: A junction boundary mismatches the germline segment, possibly from a read error.

Assay: immunoSEQ multiplex PCR; the TCRdb copy retains only in-frame clones and omits some. The table lists over 75,000 clones, 90% of them singletons. This CDR3 contains 15 residues. Germline V gives CDR1 SGHKS, CDR2 YYEKEE (reference sequence). V usage is TRBV5-5 and J usage is TRBJ2-7, with TRBD2 matching 8 bases. The source material was CD4+ or CD8+ T cells sorted from blood, sampled in a trial of the OX40 agonist ivuxolimab. The clonotype was recovered from an adult with an advanced solid tumor such as melanoma, head and neck, liver or kidney cancer. CDR3 loop: CASSQVAGGAYEQYF. The CDR3 DNA is TGCGCCAGCAGCCAAGTCGCGGGAGGTGCGTACGAGCAGTACTTC.